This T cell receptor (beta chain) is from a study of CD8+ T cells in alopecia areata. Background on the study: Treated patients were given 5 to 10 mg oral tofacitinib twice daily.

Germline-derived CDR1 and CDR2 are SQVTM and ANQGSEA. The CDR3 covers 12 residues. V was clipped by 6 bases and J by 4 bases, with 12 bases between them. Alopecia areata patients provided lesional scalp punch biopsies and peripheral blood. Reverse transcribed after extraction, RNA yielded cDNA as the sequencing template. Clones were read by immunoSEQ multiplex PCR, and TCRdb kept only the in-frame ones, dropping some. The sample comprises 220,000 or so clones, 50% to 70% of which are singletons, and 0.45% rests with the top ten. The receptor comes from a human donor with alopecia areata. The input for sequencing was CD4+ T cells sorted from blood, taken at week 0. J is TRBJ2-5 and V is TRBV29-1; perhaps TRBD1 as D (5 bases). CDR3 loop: CSVGLGPETQYF. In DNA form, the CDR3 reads TGCAGCGTGGGGTTGGGGCCAGAGACCCAGTACTTC.